These 9 T cell receptor beta chains were all obtained from the same sample, sequenced in a study of human T cells and chemical hapten exposure. Time point specified: healthy volunteer bleed at 6 weeks. Unseparated into fractions, whole blood served as the source from which total RNA was extracted. TCRdb re-called the RACE reads through MiXCR, storing one row per CDR3 protein. Among under 90,000 distinct CDR3 sequences listed, over 8.5% were seen once. Sequences were obtained from whole blood. The receptors derive from a male donor in good health. Some clones in this sample may be carry-over from other donors' samples.

The table lists this clonotype with a few counts. J is TRBJ1-1 and V is TRBV10-3; 7 positions agree with TRBD1. CDR1 and CDR2 from the germline V gene are ENHRY and SYGVKD. Trimming cost V 6 bases and J 5 bases; bases outside gene matches: 6. The CDR3 consists of 13 residues. CDR3 nucleotides: TGTGCCATCAGCCATACAGGGGATACTGAAGCTTTCTTT. As protein: CAISHTGDTEAFF.

This clonotype was seen only a few times. The genes are TRBV3-1 and TRBJ2-7, with D unresolved. The germline V gene has CDR1 LGHDT and CDR2 YNNKEL (reference sequence). Trimming removed 0 bases at V and 6 bases at J, with 3 bases between. The CDR3 extends over 11 amino acids. CDR3 coding DNA: TGTGCCAGCAGCCAAGAGGGCGAGCAGTACTTC. This gives the protein CASSQEGEQYF.

For this clonotype: A much larger clone sits a single nucleotide away, making a read error possible. The chain is built from TRBV29-1 and TRBJ2-7; 16 positions agree with TRBD2. The CDR3 extends over 16 amino acids. From germline, CDR1 is SQVTM and CDR2 ANQGSEA. In DNA form, the CDR3 reads TGCAGCGTGTCCGGGACTAGCGGGAGGGGAACCTACGAGCGGTACTTC. Protein sequence: CSVSGTSGRGTYERYF.

V is TRBV24-1 and J is TRBJ2-1; 7 bases fit TRBD2. CDR1 is KGHDR and CDR2 is SFDVKD in the germline V gene. The trim removed 4 bases at V and 3 bases at J, leaving 2 bases unmatched. This CDR3 is 14 amino acids long. DNA of the CDR3: TGTGCCACCAGTGACGGACTAGACTACAATGAGCAGTTCTTC. It translates to CATSDGLDYNEQFF.

The chain carries TRBV11-2 and TRBJ2-7; tentatively, D is TRBD2 (5 bases). V dropped 1 base and J dropped 0 bases, with 7 bases sitting between them. This CDR3 has 14 residues. Germline CDR1 and CDR2: SGHAT and FQNNGV. The CDR3 sequence: CASSLGESSYEQYF. Written as DNA, the CDR3 is TGTGCCAGCAGCTTAGGGGAGAGCTCCTACGAGCAGTACTTC. The full variable domain, completed using reference TRBV11-2 and TRBJ2-7, is EAGVAQSPRYKIIEKRQSVAFWCNPISGHATLYWYQQILGQGPKLLIQFQNNGVVDDSQLPKDRFSAERLKGVDSTLKIQPAKLEDSAVYLCASSLGESSYEQYFGPGTRLTVT.

This clonotype was observed a few times. CDR3 bases: TGTGCCAGCAGTGGGGGTGGAGGGCAGTTCTTC. It is translated as CASSGGGGQFF. The gene calls are TRBV7-9 and TRBJ2-1, with D perhaps matching TRBD1 or TRBD2 (5 bases each). V lost 6 bases and J 12 bases, leaving 12 bases between the germline ends. Germline-derived CDR1 and CDR2 are SEHNR and FQNEAQ (reference sequence). The CDR3 totals 11 residues.

This clonotype was counted at least ten times. This chain connects TRBV12-3 or TRBV12-4 to TRBJ2-1; weak D call: TRBD2 (7 bases). Trimming stripped 3 bases from V and 7 bases from J, with 19 bases between. The CDR3 contains 16 residues. The CDR3 reads CASSFGEGGERNEQFF. The DNA of the CDR3 is TGTGCCAGCAGTTTCGGGGAAGGGGGGGAGAGGAATGAGCAGTTCTTC.

CDR3 protein: CASRLQGVQETQYF. The CDR3 coding sequence is TGCGCCAGCAGACTCCAGGGGGTCCAAGAGACCCAGTACTTC. This rearrangement joins TRBV5-1 to TRBJ2-5; 7 bases map to TRBD1. With 5 bases clipped from V and 1 base from J, the junction kept 5 bases outside the gene matches. CDR1 and CDR2 (germline): SGHRS, YFSETQ. This CDR3 is built from 14 residues.

The rearrangement links TRBV7-9 to TRBJ2-7, with TRBD1 identical over 7 bases. This CDR3 contains 14 residues. Germline-derived CDR1 and CDR2 are SEHNR and FQNEAQ (reference sequence). V was pared by 1 base and J by 7 bases, with 7 bases of the junction left unmatched. The CDR3 region has the DNA TGTGCCAGCAGCTTAGGTAGACAGGGTCGGGAGCAGTACTTC. Residues: CASSLGRQGREQYF. The variable domain in full, completed from reference TRBV7-9 and TRBJ2-7, reads DTGVSQNPRHKITKRGQNVTFRCDPISEHNRLYWYRQTLGQGPEFLTYFQNEAQLEKSRLLSDRFSAERPKGSFSTLEIQRTEQGDSAMYLCASSLGRQGREQYFGPGTRLTVT.